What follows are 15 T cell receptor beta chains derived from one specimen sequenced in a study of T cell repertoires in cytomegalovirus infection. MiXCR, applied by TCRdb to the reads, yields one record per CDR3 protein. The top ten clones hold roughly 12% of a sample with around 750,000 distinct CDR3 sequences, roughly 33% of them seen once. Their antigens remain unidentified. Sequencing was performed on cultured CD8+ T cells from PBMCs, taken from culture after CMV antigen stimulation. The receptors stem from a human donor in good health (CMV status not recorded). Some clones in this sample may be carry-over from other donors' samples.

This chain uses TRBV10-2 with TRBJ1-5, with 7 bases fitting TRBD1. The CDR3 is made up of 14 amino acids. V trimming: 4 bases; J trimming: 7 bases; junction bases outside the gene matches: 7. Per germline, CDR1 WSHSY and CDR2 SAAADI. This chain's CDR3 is CASSARGSAQPQHF. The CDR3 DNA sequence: TGCGCCAGCAGTGCCAGGGGGTCCGCGCAGCCCCAGCATTTT.

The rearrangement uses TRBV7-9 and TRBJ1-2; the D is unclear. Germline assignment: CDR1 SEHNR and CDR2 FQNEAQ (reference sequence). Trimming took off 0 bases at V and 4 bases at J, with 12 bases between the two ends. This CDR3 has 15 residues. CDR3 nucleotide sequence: TGTGCCAGCAGCTTAGCTTCCGAGACGCTCTATGGCTACACCTTC. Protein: CASSLASETLYGYTF.

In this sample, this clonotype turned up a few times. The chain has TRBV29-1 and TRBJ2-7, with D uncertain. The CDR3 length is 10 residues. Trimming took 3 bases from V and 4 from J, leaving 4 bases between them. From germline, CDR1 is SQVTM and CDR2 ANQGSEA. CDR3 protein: CSVDPYEQYV. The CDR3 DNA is TGCAGCGTTGACCCTTACGAGCAGTACGTC.

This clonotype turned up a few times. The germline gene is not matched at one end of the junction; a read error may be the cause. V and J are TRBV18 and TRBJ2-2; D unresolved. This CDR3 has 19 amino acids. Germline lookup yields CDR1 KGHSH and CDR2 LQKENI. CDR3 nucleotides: TGTGCCAGCTCACTTGGGCCTCCTGGGCAGGAGTCGAAAACCGGGGAGCTGTTTTTT. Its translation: CASSLGPPGQESKTGELFF.

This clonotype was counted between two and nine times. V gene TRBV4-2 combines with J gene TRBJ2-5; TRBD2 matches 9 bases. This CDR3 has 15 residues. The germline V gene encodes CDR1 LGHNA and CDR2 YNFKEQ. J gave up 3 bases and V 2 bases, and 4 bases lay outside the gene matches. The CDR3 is CASSQKAGGKETQYF. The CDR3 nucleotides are TGTGCCAGCAGCCAAAAGGCGGGGGGGAAAGAGACCCAGTACTTC.

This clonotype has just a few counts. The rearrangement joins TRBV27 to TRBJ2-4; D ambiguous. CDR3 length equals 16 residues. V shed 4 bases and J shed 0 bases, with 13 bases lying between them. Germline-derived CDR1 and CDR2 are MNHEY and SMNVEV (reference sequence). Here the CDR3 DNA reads TGTGCCAGCAGTTCTATCCAGTTCCTAGCCAAAAACATTCAGTACTTC. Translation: CASSSIQFLAKNIQYF.

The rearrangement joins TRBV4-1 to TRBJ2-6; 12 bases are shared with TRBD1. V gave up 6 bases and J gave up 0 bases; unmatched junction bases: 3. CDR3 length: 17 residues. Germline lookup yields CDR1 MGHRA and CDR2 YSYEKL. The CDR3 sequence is CASSPGQGASGANVLTF. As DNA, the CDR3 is TGCGCCAGCAGTCCGGGACAGGGGGCCTCTGGGGCCAACGTCCTGACTTTC.

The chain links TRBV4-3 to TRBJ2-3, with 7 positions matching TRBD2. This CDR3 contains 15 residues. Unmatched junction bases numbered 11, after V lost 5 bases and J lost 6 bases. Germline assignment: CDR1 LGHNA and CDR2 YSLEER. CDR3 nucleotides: TGCGCCAGCAGCTCCCCACAGCGGGGTTATGATACGCAGTATTTT. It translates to CASSSPQRGYDTQYF.

In DNA, the CDR3 is TGTGCCATCTTAAGGGTTATGGCCGGGGCCAACGTCCTGACTTTC. Translated: CAILRVMAGANVLTF. The genes are TRBV10-3 and TRBJ2-6, with unresolved D. Per the germline V gene, CDR1 is ENHRY and CDR2 is SYGVKD. Between the trimmed V and J ends, which lost 8 bases and 4 bases, there was a span of 15 bases. The length of the CDR3 is 15 residues.

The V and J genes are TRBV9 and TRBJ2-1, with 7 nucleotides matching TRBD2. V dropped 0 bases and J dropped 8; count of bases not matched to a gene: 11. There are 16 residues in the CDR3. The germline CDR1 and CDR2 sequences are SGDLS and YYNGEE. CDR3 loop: CASSVAELGGEYEQFF. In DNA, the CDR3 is TGTGCCAGCAGCGTAGCTGAGCTGGGAGGGGAATATGAGCAGTTCTTC. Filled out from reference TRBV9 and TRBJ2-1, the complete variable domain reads DSGVTQTPKHLITATGQRVTLRCSPRSGDLSVYWYQQSLDQGLQFLIQYYNGEERAKGNILERFSAQQFPDLHSELNLSSLELGDSALYFCASSVAELGGEYEQFFGPGTRLTVL.

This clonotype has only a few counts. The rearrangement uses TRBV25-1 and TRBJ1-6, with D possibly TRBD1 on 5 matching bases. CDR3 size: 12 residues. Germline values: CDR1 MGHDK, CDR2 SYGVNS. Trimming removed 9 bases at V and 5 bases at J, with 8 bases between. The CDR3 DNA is TGTGCCAGTCGGGGGAATAATTCACCCCTCCACTTT. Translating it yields CASRGNNSPLHF.

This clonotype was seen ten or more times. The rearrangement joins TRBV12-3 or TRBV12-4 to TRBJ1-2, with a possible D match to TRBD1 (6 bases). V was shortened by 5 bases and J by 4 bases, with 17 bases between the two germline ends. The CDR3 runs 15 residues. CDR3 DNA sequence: TGTGCCAGCAGTCCAGGGGCCCCTTCCATCTATGGCTACACCTTC. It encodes CASSPGAPSIYGYTF.

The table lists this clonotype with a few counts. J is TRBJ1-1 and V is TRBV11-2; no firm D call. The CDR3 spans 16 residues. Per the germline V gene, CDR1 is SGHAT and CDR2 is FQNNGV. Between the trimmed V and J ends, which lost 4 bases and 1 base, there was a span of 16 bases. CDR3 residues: CASSSGLATANTEAFF. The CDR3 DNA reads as TGTGCCAGCAGCTCAGGACTTGCTACAGCGAACACTGAAGCTTTCTTT.

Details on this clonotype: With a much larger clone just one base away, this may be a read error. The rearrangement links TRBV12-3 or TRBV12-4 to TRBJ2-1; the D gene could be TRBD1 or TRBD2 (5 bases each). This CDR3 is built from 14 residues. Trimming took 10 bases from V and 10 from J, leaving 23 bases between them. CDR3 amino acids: CATRHPGAAVEQFF. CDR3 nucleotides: TGTGCCACTCGCCATCCCGGGGCGGCAGTCGAGCAGTTCTTC.

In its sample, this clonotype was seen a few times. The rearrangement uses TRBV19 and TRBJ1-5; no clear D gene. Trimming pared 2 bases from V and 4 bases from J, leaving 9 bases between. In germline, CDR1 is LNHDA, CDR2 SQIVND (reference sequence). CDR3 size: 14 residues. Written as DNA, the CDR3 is TGTGCCAGTAGTATATTGGCAGAGAATCAGCCCCAGCATTTT. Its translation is CASSILAENQPQHF. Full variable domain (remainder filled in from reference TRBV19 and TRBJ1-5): DGGITQSPKYLFRKEGQNVTLSCEQNLNHDAMYWYRQDPGQGLRLIYYSQIVNDFQKGDIAEGYSVSREKKESFPLTVTSAQKNPTAFYLCASSILAENQPQHFGDGTRLSIL.